These T cell receptor beta chains were read from a single sample in a study of CD8+CD57+ T cells in acquired aplastic anemia. TCRdb re-derived calls from the reads in MiXCR, one entry per CDR3 protein. The sample lists over 150,000 distinct CDR3 sequences; 65% to 75% were seen once. Specimen: sorted CD4+, CD8+, or CD8+CD57+ T cells (not recorded which) from PBMCs. The receptors derive from a human donor with aplastic anemia. The CDR3 runs from the conserved cysteine through the conserved F or W. Fields, in order: clone size, J gene, V gene, D gene, CDR3 protein, CDR3 DNA. A D gene is named only where the DNA matches it firmly. The listing skips clone size in some rows; elsewhere it reads once, few, many or a size class.

NA,TRBJ2-1,TRBV2,TRBD2,CASRREGEQFF,TGTGCCAGCAGACGGGAGGGAGAGCAGTTCTTC
NA,TRBJ2-3,TRBV5-1,NA,CASSLVGGERTDTQYF,TGCGCCAGCAGCTTGGTCGGGGGAGAGCGCACAGATACGCAGTATTTT
NA,TRBJ2-7,TRBV7-3,TRBD2,CASSLTSGSSYEQYF,TGTGCCAGCAGCCTGACTAGCGGGAGTTCCTACGAGCAGTACTTC
many,TRBJ1-2,TRBV12-5,NA,CASPPGGGAGYTF,TGTGCTAGTCCCCCGGGGGGAGGGGCCGGCTACACCTTC
NA,TRBJ2-7,TRBV5-6,TRBD1,CASSQDPGQGIYEQYF,TGTGCCAGCAGCCAAGATCCGGGACAGGGTATTTACGAGCAGTACTTC
NA,TRBJ2-7,TRBV15,NA,CATSPGRGTYEQYF,TGTGCCACCAGCCCGGGGCGAGGGACCTACGAGCAGTACTTC
NA,TRBJ1-5,TRBV4-1,NA,CASSQDVGQPQHF,TGCGCCAGCAGCCAAGACGTGGGTCAGCCCCAGCATTTT
many,TRBJ2-7,TRBV6-1,TRBD2,CASNPETSGSQEQYF,TGTGCCAGCAACCCCGAGACTAGCGGGAGTCAAGAGCAGTACTTC
NA,TRBJ1-1,TRBV7-8,NA,CASSPTETNTEAFF,TGTGCCAGCAGCCCGACAGAAACAAACACTGAAGCTTTCTTT
NA,TRBJ2-7,TRBV12-5,NA,CASGADRNYEQYF,TGTGCTAGTGGTGCTGACAGGAACTACGAGCAGTACTTC
NA,TRBJ2-1,TRBV19,TRBD2,CASSTELAGYNEQFF,TGTGCCAGTAGTACGGAACTAGCGGGGTACAATGAGCAGTTCTTC
NA,TRBJ1-4,TRBV20-1,TRBD1,CSARTGNANEKLFF,TGCAGTGCTAGGACAGGGAATGCTAATGAAAAACTGTTTTTT
NA,TRBJ2-7,TRBV5-1,NA,CASSLDGQPYEQYF,TGCGCCAGCAGCCTGGACGGCCAACCCTACGAGCAGTACTTC
NA,TRBJ2-1,TRBV14,TRBD1,CASSQGQGGSYNEQFF,TGTGCCAGCAGCCAGGGACAGGGGGGTTCCTACAATGAGCAGTTCTTC
NA,TRBJ1-3,TRBV9,TRBD1,CASSTGQGLSSGNTIYF,TGTGCCAGCAGCACGGGACAGGGATTGAGCTCTGGAAACACCATATATTTT
medium-sized,TRBJ2-1,TRBV6-4,TRBD2,CASSDGTSGGNEQFF,TGTGCCAGCAGTGACGGGACTAGCGGGGGCAATGAGCAGTTCTTC
NA,TRBJ1-1,TRBV7-9,NA,CASSGPRERDTEAFF,TGTGCCAGCAGCGGTCCGAGGGAACGAGACACTGAAGCTTTCTTT
NA,TRBJ2-3,TRBV9,NA,CASSATRTDTQYF,TGTGCCAGCAGCGCGACTCGCACAGATACGCAGTATTTT
NA,TRBJ2-5,TRBV7-3,NA,CASSSRAEETQYF,TGTGCCAGCAGCTCTAGGGCTGAAGAGACCCAGTACTTC
NA,TRBJ1-4,TRBV2,NA,CASSGFPQGPSNEKLFF,TGTGCCAGCAGTGGGTTCCCTCAGGGGCCCTCTAATGAAAAACTGTTTTTT
NA,TRBJ2-5,TRBV6-4,NA,CASSLGPKADTYQETQYF,TGTGCCAGCAGCCTAGGCCCTAAGGCGGACACATACCAAGAGACCCAGTACTTC
NA,TRBJ1-5,TRBV12-3/TRBV12-4,TRBD1,CASSPTGTGIQPQHF,TGTGCCAGCAGCCCAACCGGGACAGGGATTCAGCCCCAGCATTTT
once,TRBJ2-7,TRBV7-8,NA,CASSLGGIGSPGYEQYF,TGTGCCAGCAGCTTAGGGGGGATTGGGTCCCCGGGATACGAGCAGTACTTC
NA,TRBJ2-1,TRBV27,TRBD2,CASSILAGGEEQFF,TGTGCCAGCAGTATCCTAGCGGGAGGAGAAGAGCAGTTCTTC
NA,TRBJ1-1,TRBV7-8,NA,CASSFSVVWGETEAFF,TGTGCCAGCAGCTTCTCCGTTGTGTGGGGTGAGACTGAAGCTTTCTTT
NA,TRBJ1-2,TRBV25-1,NA,CASSENWVGNYGYTF,TGTGCCAGCAGTGAAAACTGGGTGGGTAACTATGGCTACACCTTC
once,TRBJ1-1,TRBV15,NA,CATSRDLGSMNTEAFF,TGTGCCACCAGCAGAGATCTCGGGAGCATGAACACTGAAGCTTTCTTT
few,TRBJ2-3,TRBV7-8,NA,CASSSTGTNTQYF,TGTGCCAGCAGCTCCACAGGGACAAATACGCAGTATTTT
NA,TRBJ1-2,TRBV20-1,NA,CSARPEDGYTF,TGCAGTGCTCGACCCGAAGATGGCTACACCTTC
NA,TRBJ2-3,TRBV9,NA,CASSVRTDTQYF,TGTGCCAGCAGCGTGAGAACAGATACGCAGTATTTT